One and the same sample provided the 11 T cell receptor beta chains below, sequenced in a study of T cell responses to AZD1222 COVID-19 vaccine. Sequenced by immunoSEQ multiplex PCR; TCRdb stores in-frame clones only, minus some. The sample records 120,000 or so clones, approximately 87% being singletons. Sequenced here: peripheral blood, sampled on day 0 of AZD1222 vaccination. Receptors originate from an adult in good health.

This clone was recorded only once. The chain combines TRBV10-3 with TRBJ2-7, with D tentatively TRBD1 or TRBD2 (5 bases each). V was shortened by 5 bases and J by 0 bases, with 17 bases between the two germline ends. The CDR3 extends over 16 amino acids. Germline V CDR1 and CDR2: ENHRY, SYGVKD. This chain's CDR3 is CAISRLGTALSYEQYF. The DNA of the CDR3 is TGTGCCATCAGTCGACTCGGGACGGCCCTCTCCTACGAGCAGTACTTC.

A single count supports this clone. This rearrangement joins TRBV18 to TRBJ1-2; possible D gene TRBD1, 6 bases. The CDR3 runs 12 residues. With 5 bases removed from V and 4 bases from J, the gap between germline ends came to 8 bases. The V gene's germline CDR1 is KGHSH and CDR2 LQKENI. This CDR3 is CASSSDSYGYTF. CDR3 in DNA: TGTGCCAGCTCATCGGACAGCTATGGCTACACCTTC.

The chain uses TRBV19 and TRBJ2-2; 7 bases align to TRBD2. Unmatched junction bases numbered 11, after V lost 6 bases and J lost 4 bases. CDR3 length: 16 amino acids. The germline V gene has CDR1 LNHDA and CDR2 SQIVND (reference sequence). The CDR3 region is CASRRGREAGTGELFF. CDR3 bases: TGTGCCAGTAGAAGGGGCCGGGAGGCCGGCACCGGGGAGCTGTTTTTT.

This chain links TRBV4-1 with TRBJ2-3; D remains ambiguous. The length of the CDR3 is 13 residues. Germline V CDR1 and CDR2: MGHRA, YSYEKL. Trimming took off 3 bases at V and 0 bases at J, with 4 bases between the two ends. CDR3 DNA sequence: TGCGCCAGCAGCCATCTAAGCACAGATACGCAGTATTTT. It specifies CASSHLSTDTQYF.

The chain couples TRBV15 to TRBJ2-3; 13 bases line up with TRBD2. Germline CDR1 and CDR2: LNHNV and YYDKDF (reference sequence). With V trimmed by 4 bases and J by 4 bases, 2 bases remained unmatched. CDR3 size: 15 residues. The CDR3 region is CATSKTSGGADTQYF. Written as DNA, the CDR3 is TGTGCCACCAGCAAAACTAGCGGGGGGGCAGATACGCAGTATTTT. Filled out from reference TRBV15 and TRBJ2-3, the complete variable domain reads DAMVIQNPRYQVTQFGKPVTLSCSQTLNHNVMYWYQQKSSQAPKLLFHYYDKDFNNEADTPDNFQSRRPNTSFCFLDIRSPGLGDTAMYLCATSKTSGGADTQYFGPGTRLTVL.

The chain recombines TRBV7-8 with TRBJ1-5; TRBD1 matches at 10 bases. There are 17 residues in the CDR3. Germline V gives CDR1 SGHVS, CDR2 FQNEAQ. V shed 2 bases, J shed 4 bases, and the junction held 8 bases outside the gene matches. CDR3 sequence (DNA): TGTGCCAGCAGCTTAAGCCCCGGGACAGGGGTTAATCAGCCCCAGCATTTT. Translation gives CASSLSPGTGVNQPQHF.

In DNA, the CDR3 is TGCGCCAGCAGCCCACCAGCGGGAGGCCCGGGGAATGAGCAGTTCTTC. It is translated as CASSPPAGGPGNEQFF. The chain is built from TRBV5-1 and TRBJ2-1; 9 bases are shared with TRBD2. Losses at the gene ends were 4 bases for V and 7 bases for J; bases not matched to a gene: 12. CDR1 is SGHRS and CDR2 is YFSETQ in the germline V gene. CDR3 length: 16 residues.

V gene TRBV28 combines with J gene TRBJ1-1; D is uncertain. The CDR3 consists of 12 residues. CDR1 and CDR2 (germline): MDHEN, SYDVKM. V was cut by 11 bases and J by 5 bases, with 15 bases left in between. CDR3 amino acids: CAGGSYSTEAFF. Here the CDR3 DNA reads TGTGCCGGCGGGTCGTACAGTACTGAAGCTTTCTTT.

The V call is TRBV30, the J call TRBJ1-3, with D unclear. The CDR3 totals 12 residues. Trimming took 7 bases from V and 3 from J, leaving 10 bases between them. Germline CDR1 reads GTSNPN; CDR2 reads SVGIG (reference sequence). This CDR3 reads CASLAGGNTIYF. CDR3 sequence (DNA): TGTGCCTCCTTGGCAGGTGGAAACACCATATATTTT. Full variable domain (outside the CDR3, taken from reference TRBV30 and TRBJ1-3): SQTIHQWPATLVQPVGSPLSLECTVEGTSNPNLYWYRQAAGRGLQLLFYSVGIGQISSEVPQNLSASRPQDRQFILSSKKLLLSDSGFYLCASLAGGNTIYFGEGSWLTVV.

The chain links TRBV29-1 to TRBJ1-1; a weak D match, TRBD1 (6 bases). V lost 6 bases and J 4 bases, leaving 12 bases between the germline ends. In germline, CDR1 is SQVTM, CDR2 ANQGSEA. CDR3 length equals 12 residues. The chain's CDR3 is CSVSGVGTEAFF. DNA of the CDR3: TGCAGCGTCTCAGGGGTTGGCACTGAAGCTTTCTTT.

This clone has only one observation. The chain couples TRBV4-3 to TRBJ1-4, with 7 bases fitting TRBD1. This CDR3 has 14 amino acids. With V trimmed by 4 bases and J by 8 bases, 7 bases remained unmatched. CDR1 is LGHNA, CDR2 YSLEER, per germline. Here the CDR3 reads CASSPRTGREKLFF. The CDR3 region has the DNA TGCGCCAGCAGCCCAAGGACAGGACGGGAAAAACTGTTTTTT.